This T cell receptor beta chain stems from a study of shared clonotypes between healthy human individuals (TCRdb year 2020). Notes on the research overall: Three men and a couple of women, aged 18 to 49 years, made up the cohort. For each donor, CD4 naive and CD4 memory were each given three plates, CD8 naive was given two plates, and CD8 memory was given one plate. To estimate repertoire size and how much clonotype sharing occurs between individuals, the study deeply sequenced the blood TCR repertoires of about 5 healthy adults. Different laboratories and diverse techniques were used to prepare libraries and sequence TCR repertoires, to increase sequencing depth and limit assay-specific biases. Per donor, leukapheresis produced somewhere between about 0.94 and 9 billion PBMCs. What the work shows at the level of the full study, not this receptor alone: About 5% of naive CD4, more than 3% of naive CD8, approximately 2.2% of memory CD4, and more than 0.35% of memory CD8 clonotypes were shared across a few donors. Based on pairwise subsampling, the degree of clonotype sharing among donors was expected to be affected by sequencing depth. Naive subsets generally had larger estimated clonotype richness than memory subsets. Even with the large sequencing depth, rarefaction of the sorted-subset datasets indicated that sequencing was incomplete. Because the study included a small number of donors, the genetic and exposure-history diversity represented was limited. Higher generation probabilities were observed for clonotypes shared by all four sorted-subset donors than for non-shared clonotypes. Sampling was restricted to blood, and TCR repertoires in tissues likely differ from the TCR repertoires found in blood.

Donors were healthy HIV-negative adults with no recently reported acute infections or vaccinations. All donors were Caucasian adults living in Nashville, Tennessee, USA. Magnetic negative selection was used to enrich CD4+ T cells, after which naive cells were positively selected on CD45RA and the negative fraction became the memory subset. After blood collection by leukapheresis, PBMCs were isolated using Ficoll-Histopaque density gradient centrifugation and then cryopreserved in the vapor phase of liquid nitrogen. Analytical flow cytometry was used to check the purity and quantity of every magnetically sorted T cell population. Each sorted fraction had its genomic DNA isolated and then quantified by UV absorbance on a Nanodrop 2000c. Using the deep immunoSEQ assay, multiplex PCR amplified TCR CDR3 regions from genomic DNA. Extracted genomic DNA from each cell subset was distributed evenly across all wells of several immunoSEQ 96-well plates, and each plate was treated as a replicate. Each replicate PCR for sorted subsets received around 210 ng genomic DNA, equal to roughly 30,000 T cell genomes. The purified libraries were quantified using a Qubit 3.0 fluorometer, sized with a Bioanalyzer 2100, and then quantified again using the KAPA Library Quantification kit. A separate single-read 150-cycle Illumina NextSeq 550 flow cell was used to sequence each immunoSEQ 96-well plate. In the source study's methods: Because the immunoSEQ output held only junctional sequences and lacked quality scores, the filtering could not match the filtering applied to full-length reads. To assign V/J genes and CDR3, sequences were annotated using PyIR, a Python wrapper for IgBLAST v1.9, with IMGT germline references. Reads were removed for weak V/J assignments (E-value above 1e-6), missing CDR3, stop codons, out-of-frame junctions, or ambiguous translated residues. V3J clonotypes were defined by identical inferred V gene, J gene, and CDR3 amino acid sequence. The percentage overlap between two repertoires was calculated by dividing the number of shared unique clonotypes by the size of the smaller repertoire. RTK rarefaction, the Chao1 estimator, and Recon v2.1 estimates of unobserved clonotypes were used to assess repertoire richness. OLGA was used to compute generation probabilities for all TCRbeta clonotypes that the gDNA method yielded from a few donors. The immuneACCESS repertoire file appears here via TCRdb, limited to in-frame rearrangements. These files lack a portion of the clones; in checked studies, under half of the deficit traces to unresolved V genes, and the cause of the others is not known. V and J calls and clone size are as listed in that table; D and trimming were resolved from the DNA. The sample table holds over 1.5 million clones, of which around 98% were seen once. Of the sample, approximately 0.45% is held by the ten largest clones.

The germline V gene supplies CDR1 SGHTA and CDR2 FQGNSA. The CDR3 spans 14 residues, from the cysteine through the phenylalanine. Only the CDR3 region is kept as DNA, spanning 42 bases read in frame from base 1. Between the V and J ends, shortened by 5 bases and 1 base respectively, the junction contains 10 bases. In regard to this clone: Its recognized antigen is unknown. No qualities accompany the bases; no much larger clone lies one base away.

This receptor chain uses TRBV7-2 and TRBJ2-3; the D gene is possibly TRBD2, with 5 bases matching. This receptor was obtained from a man aged 25-45 years in good health. Input material: naive CD4+ T cells sorted from blood. According to the study, the label for this sample's cell subset or site signals: CD45RA+ positively selected. CDR3 sequence: CASSRMRGTDTQYF. The bases are TGTGCCAGCAGCAGAATGCGGGGCACAGATACGCAGTATTTT.